This paragraph covers one T cell receptor (beta chain) sequence. The sample is drawn from a study of T cell changes during pregnancy in multiple sclerosis. Using immunoSEQ multiplex PCR, the repertoire was profiled, and TCRdb retains in-frame clones only, with some absent. The table has more than 55,000 clones, 80% to 95% seen once. The material sequenced was peripheral blood, taken in the first trimester of pregnancy. This clonotype was sampled from a female donor in good health, enrolled as a control in a pregnancy study.

In DNA form, the CDR3 reads TGCGCCAGCAGCCAAACTAGTTCGCCCCAAGAGACCCAGTACTTC. Protein sequence: CASSQTSSPQETQYF. The V gene is TRBV4-1, the J gene TRBJ2-5; a weak D match, TRBD2 (5 bases). The V gene's germline CDR1 is MGHRA and CDR2 YSYEKL. V shed 2 bases and J shed 1 base, with 11 bases lying between them. This CDR3 region has 15 residues.